This T cell receptor (beta chain) comes out of a study of shared clonotypes between healthy human individuals. The wider study: The cohort comprised a couple of women and three men. Their ages spanned 18 to 49 years. Each donor contributed plates that comprised three CD4 naive, three CD4 memory, two CD8 naive and one CD8 memory.

At the deep level, the assay was run. Method: immunoSEQ multiplex PCR; TCRdb's copy keeps in-frame clones and lacks some. This table has over a million clones, 75% to 85% appearing once. The V end lost 0 bases, the J end lost 0 bases, and 12 bases lay between the germline ends. Germline CDR1 SGDLS, CDR2 YYNGEE. The CDR3 spans 17 residues. This rearrangement joins TRBV9 to TRBJ1-4; D unresolved. The material sequenced was memory CD4+ T cells from PBMCs. Documented subset: CD45RA-negative fraction. The sequence came from a man aged 18 to 35 in good health. Some clones in this sample may be carry-over from other donors' samples. Written as DNA, the CDR3 is TGTGCCAGCAGCGTAGCTCTCCAAGCTGCAACTAATGAAAAACTGTTTTTT. Translation: CASSVALQAATNEKLFF.